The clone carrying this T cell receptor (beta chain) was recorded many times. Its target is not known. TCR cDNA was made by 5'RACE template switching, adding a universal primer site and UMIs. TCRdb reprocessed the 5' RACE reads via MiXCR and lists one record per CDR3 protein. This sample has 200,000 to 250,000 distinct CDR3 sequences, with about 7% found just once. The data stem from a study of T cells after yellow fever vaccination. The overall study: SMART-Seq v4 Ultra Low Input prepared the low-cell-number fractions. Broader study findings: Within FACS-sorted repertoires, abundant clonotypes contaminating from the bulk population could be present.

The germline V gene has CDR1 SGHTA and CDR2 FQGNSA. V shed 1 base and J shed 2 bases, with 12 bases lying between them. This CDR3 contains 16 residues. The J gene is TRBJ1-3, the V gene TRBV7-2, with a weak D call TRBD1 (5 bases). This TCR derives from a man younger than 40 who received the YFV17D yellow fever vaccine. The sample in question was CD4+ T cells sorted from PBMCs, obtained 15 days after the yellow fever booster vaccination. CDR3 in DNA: TGTGCCAGCAGCTTAGACGGGGGACCGGCTGGAAACACCATATATTTT. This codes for CASSLDGGPAGNTIYF.